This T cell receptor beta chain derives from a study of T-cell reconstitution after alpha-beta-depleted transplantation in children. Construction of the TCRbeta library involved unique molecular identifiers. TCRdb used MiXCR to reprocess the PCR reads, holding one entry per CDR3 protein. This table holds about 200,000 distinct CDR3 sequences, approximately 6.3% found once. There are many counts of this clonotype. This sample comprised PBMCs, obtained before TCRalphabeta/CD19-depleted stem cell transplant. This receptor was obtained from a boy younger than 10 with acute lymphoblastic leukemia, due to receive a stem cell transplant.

The CDR3 DNA reads TGCAGTGCCTCCACCCCCACTAGCGCAGATACGCAGTATTTT. The encoded protein is CSASTPTSADTQYF. This chain joins TRBV20-1 and TRBJ2-3, with 7 bases fitting TRBD2. Germline assignment: CDR1 DFQATT and CDR2 SNEGSKA (reference sequence). The CDR3 totals 14 residues. V was clipped by 6 bases and J by 4 bases; unmatched bases: 10.